The rows below give T cell receptor beta chains drawn from one sample of a study of patients and donors after allogeneic stem cell transplantation. Via MiXCR, TCRdb re-called the RT-PCR reads, giving one row per CDR3 protein. The sample has roughly 960,000 distinct CDR3 sequences, under 20% seen once. The sample comprised blood, either unsorted or a sorted T cell fraction (not recorded which). The receptor set was obtained from a human donor who was either an allogeneic HSCT recipient or a stem cell or donor lymphocyte infusion donor (not recorded which). It is not recorded whose cells these are; they may come from a transplant donor. Both conserved end residues are part of each CDR3. A D gene is named only where the DNA matches it firmly. Clone sizes are given selectively: once, few, many, or a class where the clone is expanded.

size | J | D | V | DNA | CDR3
few | TRBJ1-2 | NA | TRBV4-1 | TGCGCCAGCAGCCAAACTCCGTGGAGGGGGTTAAGGGGCTACACCTTC | CASSQTPWRGLRGYTF
few | TRBJ1-1 | NA | TRBV24-1 | TGTGCCACCAGTGGTACAGGGTTGGTAACTGAAGCTTTCTTT | CATSGTGLVTEAFF
NA | TRBJ1-1 | NA | TRBV6-4 | TGTGCCAGCAGTGAGGAAGCAGGGTTGAGCACTGAAGCTTTCTTT | CASSEEAGLSTEAFF
NA | TRBJ1-1 | TRBD1 | TRBV5-1 | TGCGCCAGCAGCCTACGCCTAGGGACAGGGGACTTTAGGACTGAAGCTTTCTTT | CASSLRLGTGDFRTEAFF
few | TRBJ2-2 | NA | TRBV5-1 | TGCGCCAGCAGCTTGGCCTATAACACCGGGGAGCTGTTTTTT | CASSLAYNTGELFF
NA | TRBJ1-1 | NA | TRBV2 | TGTGCCAGCAGTGACGGGAGAAGCCCCCGATTT | CASSDGRSPRF
few | TRBJ2-7 | NA | TRBV15 | TGTGCCACCAGCAGAGATTGGGTGCGGAAGCAGTACTTC | CATSRDWVRKQYF
NA | TRBJ2-7 | NA | TRBV3-1 | TGTGCCAGCAGCAGCCGGGACAAAGGCCCCTACGAGCAGTACTTC | CASSSRDKGPYEQYF
NA | TRBJ2-3 | TRBD1 | TRBV7-2 | TGTGCCAGCAGTTATGGGACAGGGGGCAAAGATACGCAGTATTTT | CASSYGTGGKDTQYF
few | TRBJ1-6 | NA | TRBV12-3/TRBV12-4 | TGTGCCAGCACCTATACAGGAACTAGCTCCTATAATTCACCCCTCCACTTT | CASTYTGTSSYNSPLHF
NA | TRBJ2-2 | NA | TRBV7-2 | TGTGCCAGCAACCCCGGACAGTTTGTGAACACCGGGGAGCTGTTTTTT | CASNPGQFVNTGELFF
few | TRBJ2-7 | NA | TRBV6-5 | TGTGCCAGCAGTTACTCGGTCAAGGGTCCCTACGAGCAGTACTTC | CASSYSVKGPYEQYF
few | TRBJ2-5 | NA | TRBV10-3 | TGTGCCATCAGTGGGGAGGAGGAGACCCAGTACTTC | CAISGEEETQYF
few | TRBJ2-2 | TRBD2 | TRBV12-3/TRBV12-4 | TGTGCCAGCAGAGTGGATAGCGGGGGATGGACCGGGGAGCTGTTTTTT | CASRVDSGGWTGELFF
NA | TRBJ2-7 | NA | TRBV12-3/TRBV12-4 | TGTGCCAGCACCCTAGGGGGAGGTTACGAGCAGTACTTC | CASTLGGGYEQYF
once | TRBJ2-5 | TRBD2 | TRBV20-1 | TGCAGTGCGCTAGCGGGGGACCTTCAAGAGACCCAGTACTTC | CSALAGDLQETQYF
NA | TRBJ2-5 | NA | TRBV20-1 | TGCAGTGCTAGTTTTAGGGAGACCCAGTACTTC | CSASFRETQYF
few | TRBJ1-1 | NA | TRBV25-1 | TGTGCCAGCCGTGAGGGTGGGAAGGGGAACACTGAAGCTTTCTTT | CASREGGKGNTEAFF
few | TRBJ1-2 | NA | TRBV7-9 | TGTGCCAGCAGCTCTCGATCGGGAGCGCTTAACTATGGCTACACCTTC | CASSSRSGALNYGYTF
NA | TRBJ1-4 | NA | TRBV6-1 | TGTGCCAGCAGGGCAGGTCAAGAAAAACTGTTTTTT | CASRAGQEKLFF
NA | TRBJ1-2 | NA | TRBV2 | TGTGCCAGCAGTGCCATGGGCTATGGCTACACCTTC | CASSAMGYGYTF
few | TRBJ2-7 | NA | TRBV6-5 | TGTGCCGTTGGACGGTCCTACGAGCAGTACTTC | CAVGRSYEQYF
NA | TRBJ2-2 | NA | TRBV7-9 | TGTGCCAGCAGCTTCCTAGCAGCCGAGTTTGAGCTGTTTTTT | CASSFLAAEFELFF
few | TRBJ2-1 | NA | TRBV20-1 | TGCAGTGCTAGTACGCTACGGAATGAGCAGTTCTTC | CSASTLRNEQFF
NA | TRBJ2-1 | TRBD1 | TRBV5-1 | TGCGCCAGCAGCGCCGGGACAGGGGGGAATGAGCAGTTCTTC | CASSAGTGGNEQFF
NA | TRBJ2-1 | TRBD1 | TRBV6-1 | TGTGCCAGCATCAGAGACAGGGGTTACAATGAGCAGTTCTTC | CASIRDRGYNEQFF
many | TRBJ2-3 | NA | TRBV12-3/TRBV12-4 | TGTGCCAGCAGTTTAGGGAGGAGTCAGATTTCGGATACGCAGTATTTT | CASSLGRSQISDTQYF
NA | TRBJ2-1 | NA | TRBV12-1 | TGTGCCAGCAGCTTTTGGGTGGAGCGGGGGAACCACAATGAGCAGTTCTTC | CASSFWVERGNHNEQFF
NA | TRBJ2-2 | NA | TRBV7-9 | TGTGCCAGCAGCTTTCCGGGACATAACACCGGGGAGCTGTTTTTT | CASSFPGHNTGELFF
NA | TRBJ2-7 | NA | TRBV6-5 | TGTGCCAGCAGTTCCGGGACGGCGAGCTCCTACGAGCAGTACTTC | CASSSGTASSYEQYF
NA | TRBJ1-2 | TRBD1 | TRBV7-2 | TGTGCCAGCAGCTTGGGGACAGGGGGCAATGGCTACACCTTC | CASSLGTGGNGYTF
few | TRBJ2-7 | TRBD1 | TRBV5-1 | TGCGCCAGCAGCTTGGTTGGGACAGGGACCGAGCAGTACTTC | CASSLVGTGTEQYF
once | TRBJ2-1 | TRBD2 | TRBV11-2 | TGTGCCAGCAGCGTGACTAGCGGCTACACCTACAATGAGCAGTTCTTC | CASSVTSGYTYNEQFF
NA | TRBJ2-2 | TRBD2 | TRBV4-2 | TGTGCCAGCAGCCAGCTTGGGGGGACTAGCGCGAACACCGGGGAGCTGTTTTTT | CASSQLGGTSANTGELFF
NA | TRBJ1-1 | NA | TRBV2 | TGTGCCAGCAGGAAAAGCTTGAACACTGAAGCTTTCTTT | CASRKSLNTEAFF